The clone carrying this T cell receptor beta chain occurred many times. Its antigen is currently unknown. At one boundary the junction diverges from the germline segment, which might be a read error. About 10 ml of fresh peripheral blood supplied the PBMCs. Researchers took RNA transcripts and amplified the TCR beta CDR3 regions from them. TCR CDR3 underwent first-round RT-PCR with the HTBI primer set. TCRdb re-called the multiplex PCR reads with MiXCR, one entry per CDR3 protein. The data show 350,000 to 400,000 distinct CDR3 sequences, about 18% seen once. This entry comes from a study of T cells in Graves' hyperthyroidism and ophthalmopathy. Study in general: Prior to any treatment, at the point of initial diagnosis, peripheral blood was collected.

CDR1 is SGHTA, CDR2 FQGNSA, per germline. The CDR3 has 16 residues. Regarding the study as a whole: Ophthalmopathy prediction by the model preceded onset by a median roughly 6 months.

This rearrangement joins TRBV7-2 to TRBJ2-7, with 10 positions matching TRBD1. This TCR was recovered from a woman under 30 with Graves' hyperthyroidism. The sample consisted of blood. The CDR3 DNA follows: TGTGCCAGCAGCATAGCTGAGGGACAGGGGAGGTCCGAGCAGTACTTC. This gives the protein CASSIAEGQGRSEQYF.